Shown below are 13 T cell receptor beta chains from a single sample sequenced in a study of T cells in tuberculosis. Only in-frame clones appear in the TCRdb table, and some are missing; sequencing was by immunoSEQ multiplex PCR. The repertoire has 29,000 or so clones, 85% to 95% of them found once; the top ten carry 4% to 5.5%. Sequencing used PBMCs. These receptors were obtained from a donor aged 10 to 29 with latent tuberculosis or without tuberculosis infection.

The chain uses TRBV6-5 and TRBJ1-5; weak D call: TRBD1 (5 bases). Germline CDR1 MNHEY, CDR2 SVGAGI. V shed 5 bases and J shed 3 bases, with 14 bases lying between them. There are 15 residues in the CDR3. The CDR3 loop is CASSVEKDNNQPQHF. CDR3 DNA: TGTGCCAGCAGTGTCGAAAAGGACAACAATCAGCCCCAGCATTTT.

The chain couples TRBV11-2 to TRBJ2-1; 10 positions agree with TRBD1. Germline V gene sequence: CDR1 SGHAT, CDR2 FQNNGV. V was clipped by 5 bases and J by 9 bases; unmatched bases: 10. The CDR3 runs 15 residues. CDR3: CASSHPGQGTGEQFF. CDR3 in DNA: TGTGCCAGCAGCCATCCGGGACAGGGGACCGGTGAGCAGTTCTTC.

The chain is built from TRBV5-6 and TRBJ2-7; D unresolved. The V and J ends lost 5 bases and 0 bases respectively, with 9 bases between them. This CDR3 comprises 13 residues. CDR1 and CDR2 from the germline V gene are SGHDT and YYEEEE. Here the CDR3 reads CASRSQSSYEQYF. DNA of the CDR3: TGTGCCAGCAGGAGCCAAAGCTCCTACGAGCAGTACTTC.

V is TRBV19 and J is TRBJ2-6; 8 nucleotides align to TRBD1. CDR3 size: 14 residues. Germline loops: CDR1 LNHDA, CDR2 SQIVND (reference sequence). The V segment lost 3 bases and the J segment 12 bases; nucleotides outside the gene matches: 7. CDR3 in DNA: TGTGCCAGTAGTATCGATCAGGGGACAGGCGTCCTGACTTTC. Amino acids: CASSIDQGTGVLTF.

This clone was detected once. This chain joins TRBV11-1 and TRBJ2-3, with 9 bases that match TRBD2. The germline CDR1 and CDR2 sequences are SGHAT and FQDESV (reference sequence). The ends lost 3 bases at V and 2 bases at J; junction bases unmatched: 6. This CDR3 contains 16 residues. The CDR3 DNA reads TGTGCCAGCAGCTTCAAGCGGGGGGCCCCCACAGATACGCAGTATTTT. Protein product: CASSFKRGAPTDTQYF. The variable domain in full, completed from reference TRBV11-1 and TRBJ2-3, reads EAEVAQSPRYKITEKSQAVAFWCDPISGHATLYWYRQILGQGPELLVQFQDESVVDDSQLPKDRFSAERLKGVDSTLKIQPAELGDSAMYLCASSFKRGAPTDTQYFGPGTRLTVL.

J is TRBJ2-1 and V is TRBV10-3; 11 nucleotides line up with TRBD1. V lost 4 bases, J lost 7 bases, and 9 bases stayed unmatched. Germline assignment: CDR1 ENHRY and CDR2 SYGVKD. This CDR3 has 16 amino acids. CDR3 region: CAISGPWGQGGNEQFF. In nucleotides, the CDR3 is TGTGCCATCAGTGGTCCTTGGGGACAGGGGGGGAATGAGCAGTTCTTC.

This chain links TRBV11-2 with TRBJ2-1; the D gene is possibly TRBD2 (5 bases). V dropped 0 bases and J dropped 9 bases, with 9 bases sitting between them. Germline V gene sequence: CDR1 SGHAT, CDR2 FQNNGV. The CDR3 has 13 residues. CDR3 loop: CASSLESSSEQFF. CDR3 sequence (DNA): TGTGCCAGCAGCTTAGAATCTAGCTCTGAGCAGTTCTTC. Full variable domain (rest looked up from reference TRBV11-2 and TRBJ2-1): EAGVAQSPRYKIIEKRQSVAFWCNPISGHATLYWYQQILGQGPKLLIQFQNNGVVDDSQLPKDRFSAERLKGVDSTLKIQPAKLEDSAVYLCASSLESSSEQFFGPGTRLTVL.

The V gene is TRBV5-4, the J gene TRBJ2-3; 9 bases line up with TRBD2. CDR1 is SGHNT and CDR2 is YYREEE in the germline V gene (reference sequence). The V gene end was trimmed by 0 bases and the J gene end by 5 bases; junction bases not matched to a gene: 1. The CDR3 contains 14 residues. The CDR3 spells CASSLERGVDTQYF. DNA of the CDR3: TGTGCCAGCAGCTTGGAGCGGGGGGTAGATACGCAGTATTTT.

As DNA, the CDR3 is TGTGCCAGCAGCCGAGGGCCTTTGAGGGAGCAGTTCTTC. Translating gives CASSRGPLREQFF. This rearrangement joins TRBV5-6 to TRBJ2-1; perhaps TRBD2 as D (5 bases). Between the trimmed V and J ends, which lost 4 bases and 10 bases, there was a span of 15 bases. Germline CDR1 SGHDT, CDR2 YYEEEE. CDR3 length: 13 residues.

The CDR3 reads CASSFSDRDYGYTF. CDR3 in DNA: TGTGCCAGCAGTTTCTCCGACAGGGACTATGGCTACACCTTC. J is TRBJ1-2 and V is TRBV6-5, with 7 bases identical to TRBD1. Trimming took 4 bases from V and 3 from J; bases not matched to a gene: 5. Per the germline V gene, CDR1 is MNHEY and CDR2 is SVGAGI. This CDR3 region has 14 residues.

This chain uses TRBV5-6 with TRBJ2-5; no firm D call. The CDR3 sequence is 14 residues long. Germline loops: CDR1 SGHDT, CDR2 YYEEEE. V was pared by 0 bases and J by 11 bases, with 17 bases between. The CDR3 spells CASSLASIPGSQYF. The CDR3 DNA is TGTGCCAGCAGCTTGGCCAGCATTCCGGGTTCTCAGTACTTC.

This clone came up once. This sequence joins TRBV28 and TRBJ1-6, with a weak D call TRBD1 (6 bases). The CDR3 is made up of 15 amino acids. V was cut by 5 bases and J by 9 bases, with 17 bases left in between. Germline V gene data show CDR1 as MDHEN and CDR2 as SYDVKM. In DNA form, the CDR3 reads TGTGCCAGCAGTCCTCCGGAACCCAGGGGTTCACCCCTCCACTTT. Translating it yields CASSPPEPRGSPLHF.

The genes are TRBV19 and TRBJ1-1, with D uncertain. The CDR3 sequence is 14 residues long. Looked up from germline, CDR1 is LNHDA and CDR2 is SQIVND (reference sequence). The V and J ends lost 6 bases and 1 base respectively, with 12 bases between them. DNA for the CDR3: TGTGCCAGTAGGGGTTCGGGTGCGAACACTGAAGCTTTCTTT. It codes for CASRGSGANTEAFF.